This T cell receptor (beta chain) appears in the sequencing data of a study of blood T cell repertoires in COVID-19. Across the study: Researchers got acute and convalescent COVID-19 samples from the United States, Italy and Spain. T cells, B-cell-depleted T cells, or PBMCs supplied cDNA or gDNA.

Trimming shortened V by 3 bases and J by 3 bases, and 12 bases separated the two germline ends. From germline, CDR1 is GTSNPN and CDR2 SVGIG (reference sequence). This CDR3 comprises 14 residues. Method: immunoSEQ multiplex PCR; TCRdb's copy keeps in-frame clones and lacks some. The sample lists under 250,000 clones; around 75% were seen once. The chain carries TRBV30 and TRBJ2-1; D perhaps matches TRBD1 (5 bases). This receptor was taken from a woman in her thirties or forties with COVID-19, enrolled during active disease. The sequencing input was peripheral blood. The CDR3 region is CAWRQGRGYNEQFF. In DNA form, the CDR3 reads TGTGCCTGGAGGCAGGGTAGAGGCTACAATGAGCAGTTCTTC.